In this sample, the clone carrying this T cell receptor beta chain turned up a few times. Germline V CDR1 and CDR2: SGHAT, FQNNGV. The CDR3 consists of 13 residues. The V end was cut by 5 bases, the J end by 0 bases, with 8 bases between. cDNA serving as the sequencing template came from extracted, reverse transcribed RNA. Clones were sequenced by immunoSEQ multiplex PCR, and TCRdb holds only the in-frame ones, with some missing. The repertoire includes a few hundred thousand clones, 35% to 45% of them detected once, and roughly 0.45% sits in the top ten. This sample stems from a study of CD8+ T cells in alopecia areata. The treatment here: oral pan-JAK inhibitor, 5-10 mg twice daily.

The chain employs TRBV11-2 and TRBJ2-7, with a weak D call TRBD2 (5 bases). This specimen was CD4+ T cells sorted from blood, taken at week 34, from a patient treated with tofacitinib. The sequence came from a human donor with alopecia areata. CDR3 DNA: TGTGCCAGCAGCCTGAGCGGCTCCTACGAGCAGTACTTC. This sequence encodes CASSLSGSYEQYF.